The next 30 T cell receptor beta chains were all read from a single sample in a study of blood T cell repertoires in COVID-19. Generated by immunoSEQ multiplex PCR, the TCRdb table keeps only in-frame clones and is missing some. The sample lists under 250,000 clones, around four fifths occurring once. Material: peripheral blood. These receptors were obtained from a woman aged 70-85 years with active or convalescent COVID-19.

This clone appeared a single time. The V gene is TRBV7-9, the J gene TRBJ1-4; 7 nucleotides align to TRBD1. This CDR3 contains 13 residues. V shed 3 bases and J 8 bases; nucleotides not matched to a gene: 3. Per the germline V gene, CDR1 is SEHNR and CDR2 is FQNEAQ (reference sequence). Here the CDR3 DNA reads TGTGCCAGCAGCTTGCAGGGGGTCGAAAAACTGTTTTTT. This codes for CASSLQGVEKLFF.

The sample holds one count of this clone. The CDR3 nucleotides are TGTGCCAGCTCACCCGAGGACACCTATTACACTGAAGCTTTCTTT. It specifies CASSPEDTYYTEAFF. The rearrangement links TRBV18 to TRBJ1-1, with D perhaps matching TRBD1 (5 bases). The V gene's germline CDR1 is KGHSH and CDR2 LQKENI. This CDR3 region has 15 residues. Trimming left V 3 bases short and J 3 bases short, with 14 bases between.

The chain has TRBV27 and TRBJ1-4; D perhaps matches TRBD1 (6 bases). V shed 1 base and J shed 5 bases, with 14 bases lying between them. The CDR3 contains 16 residues. Germline values: CDR1 MNHEY, CDR2 SMNVEV (reference sequence). The chain's CDR3 is CASSLFQGHGNEKLFF. The CDR3 DNA reads as TGTGCCAGCAGTTTATTCCAGGGGCATGGGAATGAAAAACTGTTTTTT.

The genes are TRBV28 and TRBJ1-2; TRBD1 is a possible D gene (5 bases). V lost 6 bases, J lost 6 bases, and 17 bases lay in between. The CDR3 has 14 amino acids. CDR1 MDHEN and CDR2 SYDVKM come from the germline V gene. The CDR3, as DNA: TGTGCCAGCAGGTCCGGGACGAGGGAGGATGGCTACACCTTC. It is translated as CASRSGTREDGYTF.

V is TRBV19 and J is TRBJ2-7; D unresolved. V was cut by 8 bases and J by 1 base, with 15 bases left in between. Germline V gene data show CDR1 as LNHDA and CDR2 as SQIVND (reference sequence). The CDR3 is 14 amino acids. The CDR3 reads CASARWPSSYEQYF. The CDR3 DNA follows: TGTGCCAGTGCCCGATGGCCCTCATCCTACGAGCAGTACTTC.

The rearrangement links TRBV5-6 to TRBJ1-6; 8 bases are shared with TRBD1. Losses at the gene ends were 4 bases for V and 10 bases for J; bases not matched to a gene: 7. CDR3 length: 14 amino acids. Germline CDR1 reads SGHDT; CDR2 reads YYEEEE. The CDR3 nucleotides read TGTGCCAGCAGCCTCGGACAGGGAGACTCACCCCTCCACTTT. Amino acid sequence: CASSLGQGDSPLHF.

The chain has TRBV10-3 and TRBJ2-2; 12 nucleotides match TRBD2. Trimming removed 6 bases from V and 0 bases from J; junction bases left unmatched: 8. The CDR3 contains 18 residues. From germline, CDR1 is ENHRY and CDR2 SYGVKD. Written as DNA, the CDR3 is TGTGCCATCAGCAAACTAGCGGGGGGACTCGCGAACACCGGGGAGCTGTTTTTT. It encodes CAISKLAGGLANTGELFF.

V is TRBV5-1 and J is TRBJ2-5, with no clear D. The length of the CDR3 is 12 residues. Trimming left V 4 bases short and J 4 bases short, with 8 bases between. The germline V gene has CDR1 SGHRS and CDR2 YFSETQ. The chain's CDR3 is CASSLPRETQYF. CDR3 nucleotides: TGCGCCAGCAGCCTCCCCAGAGAGACCCAGTACTTC.

The chain recombines TRBV14 with TRBJ2-7; D perhaps matches TRBD2 (7 bases). Per the germline V gene, CDR1 is SGHDN and CDR2 is FVKESK. This CDR3 spans 14 amino acids. The V end lost 0 bases, the J end lost 10 bases, and 16 bases lay between the germline ends. The CDR3 coding sequence is TGTGCCAGCAGCCAAGAAAGGGGGGGCTACGGCCAGTACTTC. It codes for CASSQERGGYGQYF.

V and J are TRBV4-1 and TRBJ2-5; 9 bases map to TRBD2. Germline CDR1 MGHRA, CDR2 YSYEKL. Unmatched junction bases numbered 9, after V lost 3 bases and J lost 4 bases. This CDR3 is 16 amino acids long. The CDR3 DNA reads as TGCGCCAGCAGCCAGCTTATTAGCGGGGGCCCAGAGACCCAGTACTTC. As protein: CASSQLISGGPETQYF.

The V call is TRBV3-1 (or the pseudogene TRBV3-2), the J call TRBJ2-7, with TRBD1 matching 7 bases. The CDR3 runs to 15 residues. The V segment lost 0 bases and the J segment 7 bases; nucleotides outside the gene matches: 9. CDR1 LGHDT and CDR2 YNNKEL come from the germline V gene (reference sequence). Written as DNA, the CDR3 is TGTGCCAGCAGCCAAGACACGACAGGGAGTAGTGAGCAGTACTTC. Its translation: CASSQDTTGSSEQYF.

The chain carries TRBV5-4 and TRBJ2-1; 12 bases are a match to TRBD1. CDR3 size: 15 residues. Germline-derived CDR1 and CDR2 are SGHNT and YYREEE (reference sequence). Trimming cost V 5 bases and J 8 bases; bases outside gene matches: 8. The CDR3 bases are TGTGCCAGCAGAAAAGGGACAGGGGGCAAGGATGAGCAGTTCTTC. Translating it yields CASRKGTGGKDEQFF.

The chain carries TRBV10-3 and TRBJ2-7, with 7 bases matching TRBD2. After removal of 4 bases from V and 0 bases from J, the junction contained 3 bases not matched to a gene. The CDR3 spans 14 residues. CDR1 and CDR2 (germline): ENHRY, SYGVKD. Here the CDR3 reads CAISVGGSSYEQYF. Here the CDR3 DNA reads TGTGCCATCAGTGTGGGGGGGAGCTCCTACGAGCAGTACTTC.

V gene TRBV14 combines with J gene TRBJ2-1; 10 bases fit TRBD2. The CDR3 runs 15 residues. Germline values: CDR1 SGHDN, CDR2 FVKESK. The junction had 3 bases not matched to a gene; V was cut back by 3 bases and J by 4 bases. CDR3 protein: CASSQLAGAYNEQFF. The CDR3 nucleotides read TGTGCCAGCAGCCAGCTAGCGGGAGCTTACAATGAGCAGTTCTTC.

The rearrangement joins TRBV7-9 to TRBJ1-1; D gene unclear. The V and J ends lost 2 bases and 0 bases respectively, with 13 bases between them. Per the germline V gene, CDR1 is SEHNR and CDR2 is FQNEAQ (reference sequence). The CDR3 totals 16 residues. CDR3 DNA: TGTGCCAGCAGCTTAAACTACCACCAGATGAACACTGAAGCTTTCTTT. Translated: CASSLNYHQMNTEAFF.

This rearrangement joins TRBV5-6 to TRBJ2-7, with TRBD2 matching over 7 bases. There are 15 residues in the CDR3. From germline, CDR1 is SGHDT and CDR2 YYEEEE. V lost 0 bases to trimming and J lost 7 bases; unmatched junction nucleotides: 10. CDR3 DNA: TGTGCCAGCAGCTTGGGCGGGAGTAGTAATGGGGAGCAGTACTTC. This gives the protein CASSLGGSSNGEQYF. Based on the CDR3 plus reference TRBV5-6 and TRBJ2-7, the full variable domain is DAGVTQSPTHLIKTRGQQVTLRCSPKSGHDTVSWYQQALGQGPQFIFQYYEEEERQRGNFPDRFSGHQFPNYSSELNVNALLLGDSALYLCASSLGGSSNGEQYFGPGTRLTVT.

The chain uses TRBV28 and TRBJ2-4; 7 bases match TRBD2. Germline V lookup: CDR1 MDHEN, CDR2 SYDVKM. The J segment lost 8 bases and the V segment lost 9 bases, leaving 7 bases of the junction unmatched. CDR3 length: 12 residues. The CDR3 loop is CASVGGLDIQYF. CDR3 sequence (DNA): TGTGCCAGTGTGGGAGGGCTGGACATTCAGTACTTC.

The gene calls are TRBV28 and TRBJ2-4, with TRBD1 matching over 9 bases. From germline, CDR1 is MDHEN and CDR2 SYDVKM. The CDR3 contains 17 residues. The ends lost 10 bases at V and 0 bases at J; junction bases unmatched: 13. CDR3 sequence reads: CATYPDRGEIAKNIQYF. In DNA, the CDR3 is TGTGCCACTTACCCTGACAGGGGGGAGATAGCCAAAAACATTCAGTACTTC.

In its sample, this clone was seen once. The chain couples TRBV30 to TRBJ1-1; TRBD1 is a possible D gene (6 bases). The CDR3 length is 11 residues. Trimming cost V 5 bases and J 6 bases, with 10 bases left between them. Germline CDR1 is GTSNPN and CDR2 is SVGIG (reference sequence). The CDR3 DNA follows: TGTGCCTGGGCCCAGGGGCCTGAAGCTTTCTTT. It encodes CAWAQGPEAFF.

The rearrangement uses TRBV29-1 and TRBJ1-1; 12 bases agree with TRBD1. The CDR3 totals 18 residues. The V gene end was trimmed by 7 bases and the J gene end by 5 bases; junction bases not matched to a gene: 20. The germline gives CDR1 SQVTM, CDR2 ANQGSEA. The CDR3 DNA reads TGCAGCGCCCAAAGGGGAGTGGGACAGGGGGCGCGAGGGACTGAAGCTTTCTTT. It encodes CSAQRGVGQGARGTEAFF. Full variable domain (rest looked up from reference TRBV29-1 and TRBJ1-1): SAVISQKPSRDICQRGTSLTIQCQVDSQVTMMFWYRQQPGQSLTLIATANQGSEATYESGFVIDKFPISRPNLTFSTLTVSNMSPEDSSIYLCSAQRGVGQGARGTEAFFGQGTRLTVV.

The chain couples TRBV18 to TRBJ1-2; 7 nucleotides agree with TRBD1. This CDR3 is built from 15 residues. The ends lost 3 bases at V and 7 bases at J; junction bases unmatched: 11. CDR1 is KGHSH and CDR2 is LQKENI in the germline V gene. CDR3 nucleotides: TGTGCCAGCTCACCGAATCAGGGGGTACATCTTGGCTACACCTTC. This translates into CASSPNQGVHLGYTF.

The chain links TRBV28 to TRBJ2-5, with a possible D match to TRBD2 (5 bases). Germline CDR1 is MDHEN and CDR2 is SYDVKM. The CDR3 spans 12 residues. Trimming cost V 7 bases and J 2 bases, with 8 bases left between them. The CDR3 reads CASKKRQETQYF. CDR3 sequence (DNA): TGTGCCAGCAAGAAGCGGCAAGAGACCCAGTACTTC.

The chain links TRBV29-1 to TRBJ2-7; D is possibly TRBD2 (5 bases). CDR1 is SQVTM, CDR2 ANQGSEA, per germline. CDR3 length: 11 residues. Trimming stripped 4 bases from V and 8 bases from J, with 12 bases between. CDR3 in DNA: TGCAGCGTTGGGTGGGAGAAGAAGCAGTACTTC. It codes for CSVGWEKKQYF.

V is TRBV3-1 (or the pseudogene TRBV3-2) and J is TRBJ2-3; 8 positions agree with TRBD1. The CDR3 has 15 residues. V was pared by 3 bases and J by 3 bases, with 5 bases of the junction left unmatched. The V gene's germline CDR1 is LGHDT and CDR2 YNNKEL (reference sequence). The CDR3 spells CASSHNTGGTDTQYF. CDR3 nucleotide sequence: TGTGCCAGCAGCCACAACACAGGGGGAACAGATACGCAGTATTTT.

This clone was counted once. V gene TRBV28 combines with J gene TRBJ2-7, with D possibly being TRBD2 (5 bases). Deletions cut 4 bases from V and 3 bases from J, with 10 bases between. CDR3 size: 13 residues. The germline V gene encodes CDR1 MDHEN and CDR2 SYDVKM. The CDR3 loop is CASSSAAVYEQYF. CDR3 nucleotide sequence: TGTGCCAGCAGTTCCGCAGCGGTCTACGAGCAGTACTTC.

The chain has TRBV6-5 and TRBJ2-3; 15 positions match TRBD2. The ends lost 0 bases at V and 9 bases at J; junction bases unmatched: 4. The CDR3 loop spans 16 amino acids. Germline V gene lookup returns CDR1 MNHEY and CDR2 SVGAGI. The DNA of the CDR3 is TGTGCCAGCAGTTACTCCGGGACTAGCGGGGGGTGGACGCAGTATTTT. This translates into CASSYSGTSGGWTQYF.

V is TRBV6-5 and J is TRBJ2-1; 7 bases are a match to TRBD1. This CDR3 contains 15 residues. The J segment lost 8 bases and the V segment lost 5 bases, leaving 12 bases of the junction unmatched. Germline lookup yields CDR1 MNHEY and CDR2 SVGAGI. CDR3 region: CASSHDREMLYEQFF. The CDR3 DNA is TGTGCCAGCAGTCACGACAGGGAAATGCTCTATGAGCAGTTCTTC.

The chain couples TRBV27 to TRBJ2-1; 9 positions match TRBD2. This CDR3 is built from 14 residues. Germline CDR1 MNHEY, CDR2 SMNVEV (reference sequence). J lost 6 bases, V lost 8 bases, and 8 bases had no gene match. The CDR3 region is CASRAGGWSNEQFF. CDR3 bases: TGTGCCAGCCGGGCGGGGGGGTGGAGCAATGAGCAGTTCTTC.

This chain uses TRBV20-1 with TRBJ2-7; D may be TRBD2 (6 bases). The germline V gene encodes CDR1 DFQATT and CDR2 SNEGSKA (reference sequence). Trimming took off 3 bases at V and 10 bases at J, with 22 bases between the two ends. The CDR3 totals 14 residues. The CDR3 loop is CSASEPLGGQDQYF. CDR3 bases: TGCAGTGCTAGTGAGCCCTTGGGGGGTCAAGACCAGTACTTC.

This chain connects TRBV7-2 to TRBJ2-2, with TRBD2 identical over 8 bases. The V gene end was trimmed by 5 bases and the J gene end by 6 bases; junction bases not matched to a gene: 11. This CDR3 comprises 16 residues. Germline CDR1 and CDR2: SGHTA and FQGNSA. CDR3 loop: CASSPTAGGIAGELFF. CDR3 coding DNA: TGTGCCAGCAGCCCGACGGCGGGGGGAATCGCCGGGGAGCTGTTTTTT.